What follows is one T cell receptor beta chain and its context. Its antigen is undetermined. The data originate from a study of identifying expanded T cells in peripheral blood. Study-wide points: About 1.2 clones differed between technical replicates, versus around 15 and 19 over time. Approximately two-week clone count variance significantly increased as total template count grew.

During the collection period, no donor immune events like infections were recorded. Repertoires were generated with immunoSEQ multiplex PCR, while TCRdb's copy carries only in-frame clones and drops some. Of about 130,000 clones in the sample, around 88% were seen once. Input material: blood. This clonotype was obtained from a person aged 18 to 75 in good health.

As DNA, the CDR3 is TGTGCCAGCAGCACCCGGGACATCCTCTCTGGAAACACCATATATTTT. As protein: CASSTRDILSGNTIYF. The chain links TRBV21-1 to TRBJ1-3; TRBD1 reflects the table's D call only, with no check against the DNA. TRBV21-1 is annotated as a pseudogene. The CDR3 is 16 residues long.